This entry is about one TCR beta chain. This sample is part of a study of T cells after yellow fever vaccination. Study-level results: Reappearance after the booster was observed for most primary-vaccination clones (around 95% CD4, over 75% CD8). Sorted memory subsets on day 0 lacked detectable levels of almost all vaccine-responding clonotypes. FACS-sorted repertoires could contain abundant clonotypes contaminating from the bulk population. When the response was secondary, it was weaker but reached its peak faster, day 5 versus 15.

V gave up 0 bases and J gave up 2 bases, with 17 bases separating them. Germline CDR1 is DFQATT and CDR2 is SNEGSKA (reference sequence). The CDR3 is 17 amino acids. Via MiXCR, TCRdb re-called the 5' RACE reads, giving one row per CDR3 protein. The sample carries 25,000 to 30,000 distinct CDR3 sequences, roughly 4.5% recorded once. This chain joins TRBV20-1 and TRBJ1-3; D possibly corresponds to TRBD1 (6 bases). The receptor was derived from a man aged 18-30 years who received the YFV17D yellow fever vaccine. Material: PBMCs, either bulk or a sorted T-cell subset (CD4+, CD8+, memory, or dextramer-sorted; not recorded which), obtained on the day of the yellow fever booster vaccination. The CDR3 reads CSARDPGAGSTGNTIYF. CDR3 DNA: TGCAGTGCTAGAGATCCAGGGGCGGGTTCCACTGGAAACACCATATATTTT.